This T cell receptor beta chain is from a study of PD-1 blockade in classical Hodgkin lymphoma. Following autologous stem cell transplantation, relapse occurred in every patient, and exposure to brentuximab vedotin varied. Produced via immunoSEQ multiplex PCR; TCRdb's table is partial and in-frame only. Found here are 5,000 to 8,000 clones, 77% of them singletons; the top ten hold 37%. After removal of 5 bases from V and 9 bases from J, the junction contained 9 bases not matched to a gene. Germline CDR1 is SEHNR and CDR2 is FQNEAQ (reference sequence). CDR3 size: 14 residues. Sample: peripheral blood mononuclear cells (PBMCs), taken at baseline. The rearrangement joins TRBV7-9 to TRBJ2-1; 8 nucleotides agree with TRBD2. The TCR comes from a human donor with classical Hodgkin lymphoma. Written as DNA, the CDR3 is TGTGCCAGCAGCCCAGATACGGGAGGGCTTGAGCAGTTCTTC. Translation: CASSPDTGGLEQFF.